The 20 T cell receptor beta chains listed next were all sequenced from one sample in a study of T cell responses to AZD1222 COVID-19 vaccine. Using immunoSEQ multiplex PCR, the repertoire was profiled, and TCRdb retains in-frame clones only, with some absent. The data hold 140,000 or so clones, with about nine tenths observed a single time. The sample was peripheral blood, taken 28 days after the second AZD1222 dose. The receptors were sampled from an adult who received the AZD1222 COVID-19 vaccine.

This clone was seen only once. The rearrangement links TRBV6-5 to TRBJ1-2, with D uncertain. V lost 7 bases to trimming and J lost 2 bases, with 14 bases between them. CDR1 and CDR2 from the germline V gene are MNHEY and SVGAGI. This CDR3 is 14 amino acids long. CDR3 sequence: CASIFDMGNYGYTF. CDR3 DNA: TGTGCCAGCATTTTCGACATGGGGAACTATGGCTACACCTTC.

This clone was detected once. CDR3 sequence: CASSGYYEQYF. CDR3 sequence (DNA): TGTGCCAGCAGCGGTTACTACGAGCAGTACTTC. The rearrangement links TRBV6-5 to TRBJ2-7, with no clear D. Between the trimmed V and J ends, which lost 6 bases and 3 bases, there was a span of 6 bases. The CDR3 has 11 residues. Germline CDR1 and CDR2: MNHEY and SVGAGI.

The CDR3 here is CASSQVGQRNYGYTF. DNA for the CDR3: TGCGCCAGCAGCCAAGTCGGACAGAGAAACTATGGCTACACCTTC. The V call is TRBV4-1, the J call TRBJ1-2; a weak D match, TRBD1 (6 bases). This CDR3 is 15 amino acids long. Trimming stripped 1 base from V and 2 bases from J, with 11 bases between. CDR1 and CDR2 (germline): MGHRA, YSYEKL.

The chain recombines TRBV6-2 or TRBV6-3 with TRBJ1-5; D not certain. The CDR3 contains 15 residues. Germline CDR1 and CDR2: MNHEY and SVGEGT. Trimming removed 0 bases from V and 6 bases from J, with 12 bases in between. The CDR3: CASSYSVGFSQPQHF. In nucleotides, the CDR3 is TGTGCCAGCAGTTACTCGGTGGGGTTCAGTCAGCCCCAGCATTTT.

The chain uses TRBV11-3 and TRBJ2-2, with D unresolved. Between the trimmed V and J ends, which lost 8 bases and 4 bases, there was a span of 11 bases. The V gene's germline CDR1 is SGHNT and CDR2 YENEEA. The CDR3 consists of 13 residues. CDR3 DNA: TGTGCCAGCCTAAGATGGGGCACCGGGGAGCTGTTTTTT. Its translation: CASLRWGTGELFF.

The genes are TRBV5-4 and TRBJ1-1; D call uncertain. Germline V gene sequence: CDR1 SGHNT, CDR2 YYREEE (reference sequence). Trimming removed 2 bases at V and 0 bases at J, with 11 bases between. The CDR3 spans 15 residues. In DNA, the CDR3 is TGTGCCAGCAGCTTCGGTTTCAATTTGAACACTGAAGCTTTCTTT. Amino acid sequence: CASSFGFNLNTEAFF. The full variable domain, its missing parts supplied by reference TRBV5-4 and TRBJ1-1, is ETGVTQSPTHLIKTRGQQVTLRCSSQSGHNTVSWYQQALGQGPQFIFQYYREEENGRGNFPPRFSGLQFPNYSSELNVNALELDDSALYLCASSFGFNLNTEAFFGQGTRLTVV.

This chain joins TRBV7-3 and TRBJ2-7; weak D call: TRBD1 (6 bases). CDR1 and CDR2 (germline): SGHTA, FQGTGA. V lost 5 bases and J lost 0, with 14 bases in between. The CDR3 runs to 15 residues. In DNA form, the CDR3 reads TGTGCCAGCAGCCAGATGCCAGGGGTCTCCTACGAGCAGTACTTC. It codes for CASSQMPGVSYEQYF.

V usage is TRBV19 and J usage is TRBJ1-2; 11 bases are shared with TRBD1. The V and J ends lost 3 bases and 4 bases, in that order; junction bases with no gene match: 4. Germline CDR1 LNHDA, CDR2 SQIVND (reference sequence). The CDR3 runs 15 residues. CDR3 residues: CASSMGQGGLYGYTF. CDR3 bases: TGTGCCAGTAGTATGGGACAGGGGGGCCTCTATGGCTACACCTTC.

The chain employs TRBV7-2 and TRBJ2-7; D is perhaps TRBD2 (6 bases). The CDR3 is made up of 17 amino acids. CDR1 SGHTA and CDR2 FQGNSA come from the germline V gene. The ends were cut back, 1 base at V and 0 bases at J, with 16 bases in the middle. CDR3 residues: CASSLGRVLGSSYEQYF. The CDR3 bases are TGTGCCAGCAGCTTAGGGAGGGTCTTAGGTAGCTCCTACGAGCAGTACTTC.

The rearrangement uses TRBV24-1 and TRBJ2-1; TRBD1 aligns across 7 bases. The germline V gene encodes CDR1 KGHDR and CDR2 SFDVKD. The CDR3 spans 17 residues. The V gene end was trimmed by 0 bases and the J gene end by 6 bases; junction bases not matched to a gene: 10. The CDR3 coding sequence is TGTGCCACCAGTGATTTGCCCGGGACAGCTCCCGTCAATGAGCAGTTCTTC. Encoded protein: CATSDLPGTAPVNEQFF.

This chain joins TRBV7-2 and TRBJ2-1; D is uncertain. Trimming removed 1 base from V and 10 bases from J, with 8 bases in between. CDR3 length equals 12 residues. Germline CDR1 SGHTA, CDR2 FQGNSA. The CDR3 loop reads CASSLGRREQFF. In DNA form, the CDR3 reads TGTGCCAGCAGCTTAGGACGGAGAGAGCAGTTCTTC.

The rearrangement uses TRBV28 and TRBJ2-1, with 10 bases identical to TRBD2. The CDR3 has 17 residues. Germline V gives CDR1 MDHEN, CDR2 SYDVKM. Germline trimming cut 2 bases from V and 2 bases from J; bases unmatched to any gene: 6. The CDR3 is CASSLGSGTSAYNEQFF. For the CDR3, the DNA is TGTGCCAGCAGTTTAGGGTCCGGGACTAGCGCCTACAATGAGCAGTTCTTC.

The genes are TRBV19 and TRBJ1-2; no clear D gene. V was trimmed by 0 bases and J by 3 bases, leaving 14 bases between them. Germline V lookup: CDR1 LNHDA, CDR2 SQIVND (reference sequence). This CDR3 region has 16 residues. In DNA form, the CDR3 reads TGTGCCAGTAGTATAGATCTGGCTGGGCTGGACTATGGCTACACCTTC. Residues: CASSIDLAGLDYGYTF.

V gene TRBV2 combines with J gene TRBJ2-2; D unclear. The germline V gene encodes CDR1 SNHLY and CDR2 FYNNEI. The CDR3 is made up of 15 amino acids. V lost 2 bases and J 2 bases, leaving 9 bases between the germline ends. The chain's CDR3 is CASSERPLNTGELFF. The CDR3 bases are TGTGCCAGCAGTGAAAGACCCCTTAACACCGGGGAGCTGTTTTTT.

V gene TRBV13 combines with J gene TRBJ1-2; possibly TRBD1 for D (6 bases). Trimming removed 5 bases from V and 6 bases from J, with 19 bases in between. CDR1 and CDR2 (germline): PRHDT, FYEKMQ (reference sequence). The CDR3 has 15 residues. The CDR3 nucleotides read TGTGCCAGCAGCCGGGGGGGCAGGGCGGACCATGGCTACACCTTC. Encoded protein: CASSRGGRADHGYTF.

This clone has a handful of counts. The chain's CDR3 is CASSTWVRANYGYTF. DNA for the CDR3: TGTGCCAGCAGTACCTGGGTCCGAGCTAACTATGGCTACACCTTC. The chain couples TRBV28 to TRBJ1-2; D call uncertain. Germline assignment: CDR1 MDHEN and CDR2 SYDVKM. The ends were cut back, 5 bases at V and 0 bases at J, with 13 bases in the middle. CDR3 length equals 15 residues.

The V gene is TRBV10-3, the J gene TRBJ1-5; TRBD1 aligns across 7 bases. This CDR3 has 14 amino acids. The germline CDR1 and CDR2 sequences are ENHRY and SYGVKD. Germline trimming cut 10 bases from V and 7 bases from J; bases unmatched to any gene: 13. For the CDR3, the DNA is TGTGCCAGCACAGGGGAGGCGGCAGGGCAGCCCCAGCATTTT. It translates to CASTGEAAGQPQHF.

The chain has TRBV4-3 and TRBJ1-6, with D unresolved. Germline CDR1 and CDR2: LGHNA and YSLEER. The length of the CDR3 is 16 residues. V was shortened by 1 base and J by 0 bases, with 7 bases between the two germline ends. CDR3 in DNA: TGCGCCAGCAGCCAAGCAGAGAGCTCCTATAATTCACCCCTCCACTTT. It yields the protein CASSQAESSYNSPLHF.

The chain employs TRBV11-3 and TRBJ1-4; perhaps TRBD1 as D (6 bases). The CDR3 has 15 amino acids. The V gene lost 5 bases and the J gene lost 6 bases, with 16 bases spanning the gap. Germline V gene sequence: CDR1 SGHNT, CDR2 YENEEA. The CDR3 loop reads CASSPGVGIYEKLFF. The CDR3 region has the DNA TGTGCCAGCAGCCCAGGGGTCGGAATATATGAAAAACTGTTTTTT. The full variable domain, completed using reference TRBV11-3 and TRBJ1-4, is EAGVVQSPRYKIIEKKQPVAFWCNPISGHNTLYWYLQNLGQGPELLIRYENEEAVDDSQLPKDRFSAERLKGVDSTLKIQPAELGDSAVYLCASSPGVGIYEKLFFGSGTQLSVL.

The J gene is TRBJ1-4, the V gene TRBV19; a possible D gene is TRBD1 (5 bases). CDR1 LNHDA and CDR2 SQIVND come from the germline V gene (reference sequence). The CDR3 is made up of 14 amino acids. With 3 bases removed from V and 4 bases from J, the gap between germline ends came to 9 bases. Written as DNA, the CDR3 is TGTGCCAGTAGTATGGGGCCGTATAATGAAAAACTGTTTTTT. Its protein is CASSMGPYNEKLFF.